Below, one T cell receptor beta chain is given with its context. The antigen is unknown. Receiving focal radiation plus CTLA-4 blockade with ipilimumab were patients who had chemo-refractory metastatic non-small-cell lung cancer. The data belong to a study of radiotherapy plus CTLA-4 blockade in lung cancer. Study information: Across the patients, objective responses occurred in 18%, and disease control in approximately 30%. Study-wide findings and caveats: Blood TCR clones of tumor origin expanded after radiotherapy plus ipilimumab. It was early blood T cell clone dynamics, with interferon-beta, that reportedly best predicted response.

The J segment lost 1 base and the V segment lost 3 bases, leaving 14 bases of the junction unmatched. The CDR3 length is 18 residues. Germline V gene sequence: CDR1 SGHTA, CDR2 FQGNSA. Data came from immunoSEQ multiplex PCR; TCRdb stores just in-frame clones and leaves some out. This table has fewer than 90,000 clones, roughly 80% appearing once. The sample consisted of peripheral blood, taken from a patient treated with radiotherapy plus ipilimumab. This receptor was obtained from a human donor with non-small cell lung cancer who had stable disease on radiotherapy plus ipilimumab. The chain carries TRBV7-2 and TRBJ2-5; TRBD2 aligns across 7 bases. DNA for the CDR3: TGTGCCAGCAGCTTGGGGCGTCGGGCTAGCGGACTCCAAGAGACCCAGTACTTC. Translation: CASSLGRRASGLQETQYF. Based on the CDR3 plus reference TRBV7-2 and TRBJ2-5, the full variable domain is GAGVSQSPSNKVTEKGKDVELRCDPISGHTALYWYRQSLGQGLEFLIYFQGNSAPDKSGLPSDRFSAERTGGSVSTLTIQRTQQEDSAVYLCASSLGRRASGLQETQYFGPGTRLLVL.